Described below is a single T cell receptor beta chain sequence and its context. Cohort 3 recovered donors had two negative PCRs, clearance, or symptom resolution. This sample is part of a study of blood T cell repertoires in COVID-19. Sequencing was performed with immunoSEQ multiplex PCR; in TCRdb, only in-frame clones are kept and a portion is missing. The repertoire includes about 260,000 clones, 88% of them detected once, and about 3% sits in the top ten. Germline V CDR1 and CDR2: MNHEY, SVGEGT. V lost 5 bases, J lost 6 bases, and 10 bases stayed unmatched. The CDR3 loop spans 16 amino acids. The chain recombines TRBV6-2 or TRBV6-3 with TRBJ1-5, with 10 bases fitting TRBD1. This receptor was obtained from a woman in her forties or fifties who had recovered from COVID-19. Sequencing used PBMCs or T cells enriched from blood (not recorded which). The CDR3 protein is CASSRPPTGGSQPQHF. The CDR3, as DNA: TGTGCCAGCAGTCGTCCCCCGACAGGGGGCTCTCAGCCCCAGCATTTT.